A selection of T cell receptor beta chains follows, all from one sample in a study of molecular identifiers for immune sequencing clone quantification. MiXCR was run by TCRdb on the PCR reads, yielding one entry per CDR3 protein. The table shows about half a million distinct CDR3 sequences, with around a fifth occurring only once. The sample comprised naive CD8+ T cells from blood, with Jurkat cell RNA spiked in. These receptors were collected from a human donor in good health. Some libraries in this study had Jurkat cell RNA spiked in. Both conserved end residues are part of each CDR3. Fields, in order: J gene, D gene, clone size, V gene, CDR3 protein, CDR3 DNA. The D gene is left open where the match is weak. Rows give clone size only sometimes, using once, few, many, or a class for an expanded clone.

J: TRBJ2-7
D: NA
size: few
V: TRBV6-5
CDR3: CASSPGAFGNEQYF
DNA: TGTGCCAGCAGCCCCGGAGCGTTCGGCAACGAGCAGTACTTC

J: TRBJ2-7
D: NA
size: many
V: TRBV7-9
CDR3: CASGLVAGSSYEQYF
DNA: TGTGCCAGCGGACTGGTAGCCGGGAGCTCCTACGAGCAGTACTTC

J: TRBJ2-1
D: TRBD2
size: NA
V: TRBV19
CDR3: CASKPREADNEQFF
DNA: TGTGCCAGTAAACCCCGGGAGGCCGACAATGAGCAGTTCTTC

J: TRBJ1-2
D: NA
size: many
V: TRBV13
CDR3: CASSSRGGQTLNYGYTF
DNA: TGTGCCAGCAGCTCCAGGGGCGGACAGACGCTAAACTATGGCTACACCTTC

J: TRBJ2-1
D: NA
size: NA
V: TRBV7-2
CDR3: CASSNGDLSPYNEQFF
DNA: TGTGCCAGCAGCAACGGGGACCTCAGCCCCTACAATGAGCAGTTCTTC

J: TRBJ2-7
D: NA
size: once
V: TRBV11-2
CDR3: CASSGDGSGYEQYF
DNA: TGTGCCAGCAGCGGCGACGGGAGTGGGTACGAGCAGTACTTC

J: TRBJ2-2
D: NA
size: NA
V: TRBV6-5
CDR3: CASSYGLASGELFF
DNA: TGTGCCAGCAGTTACGGGCTAGCTTCCGGGGAGCTGTTTTTT

J: TRBJ2-3
D: TRBD2
size: many
V: TRBV7-9
CDR3: CASSPRTSGGASPQYF
DNA: TGTGCCAGCAGCCCTAGGACTAGCGGGGGGGCTTCCCCGCAGTATTTT

J: TRBJ2-3
D: NA
size: NA
V: TRBV5-4
CDR3: CASRSGGPDTQYF
DNA: TGTGCCAGCAGATCGGGGGGCCCGGATACGCAGTATTTT

J: TRBJ2-3
D: NA
size: few
V: TRBV6-5
CDR3: CASRPIPFGALQDTQYF
DNA: TGTGCCAGCAGACCCATCCCTTTTGGGGCGCTTCAAGATACGCAGTATTTT

J: TRBJ1-5
D: NA
size: NA
V: TRBV7-9
CDR3: CASSPAGSNQPQHF
DNA: TGTGCCAGCAGCCCCGCCGGGAGCAATCAGCCCCAGCATTTT

J: TRBJ1-3
D: TRBD1
size: NA
V: TRBV7-9
CDR3: CASSNNRGLDRSGNTIYF
DNA: TGTGCCAGCAGCAATAACCGAGGATTGGACAGGTCTGGAAACACCATATATTTT

J: TRBJ2-7
D: TRBD1
size: NA
V: TRBV12-3/TRBV12-4
CDR3: CASSITGQGSYEQYF
DNA: TGTGCCAGCAGCATAACGGGACAGGGATCCTACGAGCAGTACTTC

J: TRBJ2-5
D: NA
size: many
V: TRBV12-3/TRBV12-4
CDR3: CASSFPGKETQYF
DNA: TGTGCCAGCAGTTTTCCGGGGAAAGAGACCCAGTACTTC

J: TRBJ2-1
D: NA
size: many
V: TRBV18
CDR3: CASSPETAFDEQFF
DNA: TGTGCCAGCTCACCAGAGACAGCCTTTGATGAGCAGTTCTTC

J: TRBJ2-7
D: NA
size: NA
V: TRBV27
CDR3: CASSFLGDAYEQYF
DNA: TGTGCCAGCAGTTTCCTGGGGGACGCCTACGAGCAGTACTTC